This is a list of T cell receptor beta chains from one sample in a study of CD8 T cells in Susac syndrome. Using its own MiXCR run on the immunoSEQ multiplex PCR reads, TCRdb lists one record per CDR3 protein. The sample lists approximately 190,000 distinct CDR3 sequences, about 95% occurring once. Sequenced input: CD8+ T cells from PBMCs. All receptors come from a human donor with Susac syndrome. Each CDR3 is given with its conserved first and last residue. D genes are given only for firm matches. Expanded clones are given a class, and other clones once, few, many or no size at all.

>TRBJ2-3|TRBD2|TRBV4-1|NA
TGCGCCAGCAGCCTGGGACTAGCGTCAGATACGCAGTATTTT
CASSLGLASDTQYF
>TRBJ1-2|NA|TRBV13|NA
TGTGCCAGCAGCTTAGCTGGACAGACTAACTATGGCTACACCTTC
CASSLAGQTNYGYTF
>TRBJ2-5|NA|TRBV12-3/TRBV12-4|once
TGTGCCAGCAGTTTAGATTTGGCAGAAGAGACCCAGTACTTC
CASSLDLAEETQYF
>TRBJ2-3|NA|TRBV18|once
TGTGCCAGCTCACCACCGGCGGGAAAAGATACGCAGTATTTT
CASSPPAGKDTQYF
>TRBJ1-1|NA|TRBV9|NA
TGTGCCAGCAGCGTAGAAGGATTCTATAACACTGAAGCTTTCTTT
CASSVEGFYNTEAFF
>TRBJ2-3|TRBD2|TRBV9|NA
TGTGCCAGCAGCCCAGGACTAGCTACGGATACGCAGTATTTT
CASSPGLATDTQYF
>TRBJ2-7|NA|TRBV11-2|once
TGTGCCAGCAGCTTAGCCTTCGAGGGCTACGAGCAGTACTTC
CASSLAFEGYEQYF
>TRBJ1-1|NA|TRBV14|NA
TGTGCCAGCAGCCAATTAAAGATGAACACTGAAGCTTTCTTT
CASSQLKMNTEAFF
>TRBJ2-7|NA|TRBV4-1|NA
TGCGCCAGCAGCCAAGTTTTCCAATCCTACGAGCAGTACTTC
CASSQVFQSYEQYF
>TRBJ2-7|NA|TRBV18|NA
TGTGCCAGCTCACCCGACGGGGCCTACGAGCAGTACTTC
CASSPDGAYEQYF
>TRBJ2-3|NA|TRBV24-1|few
TGTGCCACCAGTGATCATATGCATACGCAGTATTTT
CATSDHMHTQYF
>TRBJ2-5|NA|TRBV30|NA
TGTGCCTGGAGTCCGGGACAAGGAGGAGAGACCCAGTACTTC
CAWSPGQGGETQYF
>TRBJ2-1|TRBD1|TRBV12-3/TRBV12-4|NA
TGTGCCAGCATTCGGACAGGGAACTACAATGAGCAGTTCTTC
CASIRTGNYNEQFF
>TRBJ2-7|NA|TRBV2|NA
TGTGCCAGCAGTGACGTCTCGGGCACCTACGAGCAGTACTTC
CASSDVSGTYEQYF
>TRBJ2-1|NA|TRBV7-9|NA
TGTGCCAGCAGCCTCGTCGCCATCTACAATGAGCAGTTCTTC
CASSLVAIYNEQFF
>TRBJ2-7|NA|TRBV12-3/TRBV12-4|NA
TGTGCCAGCAGTTGGGCCTTAACCTACGAGCAGTACTTC
CASSWALTYEQYF
>TRBJ2-3|TRBD2|TRBV28|NA
TGTGCCAGCAGTTTGAGCGGGGTCGGAGATACGCAGTATTTT
CASSLSGVGDTQYF
>TRBJ1-1|NA|TRBV4-1|NA
TGCGCCAGCAGCCAAGATGGGTTCAGCACTTGGGGCACTGAAGCTTTCTTT
CASSQDGFSTWGTEAFF
>TRBJ2-2|TRBD1|TRBV2|NA
TGTGCCAGCAGATCGGGACAGGGGACCGGGGAGCTGTTTTTT
CASRSGQGTGELFF
>TRBJ2-2|NA|TRBV21-1|once
TGTGCCAGCAGCAAAAATAAAGGCGGGGGGAACACCGGGGAGCTGTTTTTT
CASSKNKGGGNTGELFF
>TRBJ2-1|TRBD1|TRBV12-3/TRBV12-4|NA
TGTGCCAGCAGCTACGACAGGGGAAATTACAATGAGCAGTTCTTC
CASSYDRGNYNEQFF
>TRBJ2-7|TRBD2|TRBV9|NA
TGTGCCAGCAGCGTTGGACTAGCGGGGAGCTACGAGCAGTACTTC
CASSVGLAGSYEQYF
>TRBJ2-3|TRBD2|TRBV13|NA
TGTGCCAGCAGCTCGGAGACTAGCGGGGAAAATACAGATACGCAGTATTTT
CASSSETSGENTDTQYF
>TRBJ2-1|TRBD2|TRBV20-1|NA
TGCAGTGCTTTGCCCGAGCGGGAGGGTGTCGGGGTATACAATGAGCAGTTCTTC
CSALPEREGVGVYNEQFF
>TRBJ2-5|NA|TRBV24-1|NA
TGTGCCACCAGTGACCCCCTAGGGGGGGAGACCCAGTACTTC
CATSDPLGGETQYF
>TRBJ2-5|NA|TRBV6-5|NA
TGTGCCAGCAGTTACTCGATTGAGGGTTCTGGTGAGACCCAGTACTTC
CASSYSIEGSGETQYF
>TRBJ2-7|TRBD2|TRBV28|NA
TGTGCCACCTCAATAGCGGGTACGCAGTCCTACGAGCAGTACTTC
CATSIAGTQSYEQYF
>TRBJ2-7|TRBD2|TRBV9|NA
TGTGCCAGCAGCCACGGAGGGGACTACTACGAGCAGTACTTC
CASSHGGDYYEQYF
>TRBJ2-7|NA|TRBV5-6|few
TGTGCCAGCAGTCGATCCGGAAGCTCCTACGAGCAGTACTTC
CASSRSGSSYEQYF
>TRBJ1-1|TRBD1|TRBV13|once
TGTGCCAGCAGCATAACCTCGACAGGGGGCATGAACACTGAAGCTTTCTTT
CASSITSTGGMNTEAFF
>TRBJ1-4|NA|TRBV11-3|NA
TGTGCCAGCAGCTTAGTAGGGAATGAAAAACTGTTTTTT
CASSLVGNEKLFF
>TRBJ2-1|TRBD2|TRBV20-1|NA
TGCAGTGCTCTACTAGCGGGGGGATACAATGAGCAGTTCTTC
CSALLAGGYNEQFF
>TRBJ2-1|NA|TRBV18|NA
TGTGCCAGCTCACCACCGAGGACAGTGGATGAGCAGTTCTTC
CASSPPRTVDEQFF
>TRBJ1-2|NA|TRBV12-3/TRBV12-4|NA
TGTGCCAGCAGTTACGGGGGCTCTGGCTACACCTTC
CASSYGGSGYTF
>TRBJ2-5|NA|TRBV29-1|NA
TGCAGCGTTGATATCGCAAAGACAGGTGGGGAGACCCAGTACTTC
CSVDIAKTGGETQYF
>TRBJ2-2|NA|TRBV23-1|NA
TGCGCCAGCAGCCAGAGTACCGGGGAGCTGTTTTTT
CASSQSTGELFF
>TRBJ1-2|NA|TRBV12-3/TRBV12-4|NA
TGTGCCAGCAGCCAAACAGGGATCGGATATGGCTACACCTTC
CASSQTGIGYGYTF
>TRBJ2-7|TRBD2|TRBV6-1|NA
TGTGCCAGCAGTGAATTGGGTAGCGGGGGAACCTACGAGCAGTACTTC
CASSELGSGGTYEQYF
>TRBJ2-1|TRBD2|TRBV9|NA
TGTGCCAGCAGCGGAACTAGCGGGGGGTTCTCCTACAATGAGCAGTTCTTC
CASSGTSGGFSYNEQFF
>TRBJ2-1|NA|TRBV4-1|NA
TGCGCCAGCAGCCAAGCCCGGGCGGATGAGCAGTTCTTC
CASSQARADEQFF
>TRBJ2-1|NA|TRBV5-6|NA
TGTGCCAGCAGGCCTGTTGGGGGGAGTGAGCAGTTCTTC
CASRPVGGSEQFF